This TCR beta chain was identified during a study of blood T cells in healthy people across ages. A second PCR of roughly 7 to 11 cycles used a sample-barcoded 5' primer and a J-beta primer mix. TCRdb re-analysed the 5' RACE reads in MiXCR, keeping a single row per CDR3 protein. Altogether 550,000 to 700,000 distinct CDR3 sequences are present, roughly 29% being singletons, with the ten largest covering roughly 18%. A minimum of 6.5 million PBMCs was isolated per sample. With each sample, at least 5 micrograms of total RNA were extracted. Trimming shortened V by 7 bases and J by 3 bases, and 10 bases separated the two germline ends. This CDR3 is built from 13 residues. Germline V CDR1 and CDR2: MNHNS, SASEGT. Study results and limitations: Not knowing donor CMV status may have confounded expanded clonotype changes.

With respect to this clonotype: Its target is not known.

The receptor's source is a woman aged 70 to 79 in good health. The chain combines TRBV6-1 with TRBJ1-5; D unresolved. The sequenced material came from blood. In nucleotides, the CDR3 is TGTGCCAGCAAAATGGACCTCAATCAGCCCCAGCATTTT. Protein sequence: CASKMDLNQPQHF.